These 26 T cell receptor beta chains share one sample of origin, sequenced in a study of blood T cell repertoires in COVID-19. Profiling relied on immunoSEQ multiplex PCR, and the TCRdb table lists in-frame clones only, not all of them. The profile shows a few hundred thousand clones, about nine tenths of them singletons. The sequenced sample consisted of peripheral blood. The receptors here all came from a woman aged 40-49 years with acute or convalescent COVID-19.

The chain uses TRBV30 and TRBJ2-1; 7 bases line up with TRBD2. Germline loops: CDR1 GTSNPN, CDR2 SVGIG (reference sequence). This CDR3 contains 14 residues. The junction had 8 bases not matched to a gene; V was cut back by 0 bases and J by 9 bases. The CDR3 nucleotides are TGTGCCTGGAGTGTACGGCGGGGGAGGAGTGAGCAGTTCTTC. As protein: CAWSVRRGRSEQFF.

The chain links TRBV23-1 to TRBJ1-5, with D unclear. TRBV23-1 is noted as an ORF with a role that remains uncertain. There are 12 residues in the CDR3. Trimming removed 4 bases from V and 3 bases from J, with 4 bases in between. The DNA of the CDR3 is TGCGCCAGCAGTCGAGTCAATCAGCCCCAGCATTTT. The encoded protein is CASSRVNQPQHF.

The V and J genes are TRBV20-1 and TRBJ1-2; weak D call: TRBD1 (6 bases). With 3 bases removed from V and 7 bases from J, the gap between germline ends came to 18 bases. Germline V gene data show CDR1 as DFQATT and CDR2 as SNEGSKA (reference sequence). The CDR3 length is 14 residues. CDR3 sequence reads: CSASRAGVRRGYTF. The CDR3 region has the DNA TGCAGTGCTAGTCGGGCAGGGGTCCGGCGTGGCTACACCTTC.

The chain is built from TRBV5-4 and TRBJ2-3; 10 positions match TRBD2. Unmatched junction bases numbered 7, after V lost 0 bases and J lost 0 bases. Germline V gene sequence: CDR1 SGHNT, CDR2 YYREEE (reference sequence). CDR3 size: 18 residues. The CDR3 is CASSLGLAGGLSTDTQYF. The CDR3 bases are TGTGCCAGCAGCTTGGGGTTAGCGGGGGGACTGAGCACAGATACGCAGTATTTT.

The chain joins TRBV5-4 to TRBJ1-1, with unresolved D. V lost 0 bases and J 5 bases, leaving 8 bases between the germline ends. Germline CDR1 is SGHNT and CDR2 is YYREEE (reference sequence). The CDR3 is 13 amino acids. The CDR3 coding sequence is TGTGCCAGCAGCTTGGTTGAGGATACTGAAGCTTTCTTT. Protein product: CASSLVEDTEAFF.

The chain recombines TRBV5-5 with TRBJ1-2; 8 bases match TRBD1. The length of the CDR3 is 16 residues. The junction had 9 bases not matched to a gene; V was cut back by 4 bases and J by 1 base. Germline V lookup: CDR1 SGHKS, CDR2 YYEKEE (reference sequence). The CDR3 here is CASSIPGTGVNYGYTF. DNA of the CDR3: TGTGCCAGCAGCATACCCGGGACAGGCGTTAACTATGGCTACACCTTC. The full variable domain, its missing parts supplied by reference TRBV5-5 and TRBJ1-2, is DAGVTQSPTHLIKTRGQQVTLRCSPISGHKSVSWYQQVLGQGPQFIFQYYEKEERGRGNFPDRFSARQFPNYSSELNVNALLLGDSALYLCASSIPGTGVNYGYTFGSGTRLTVV.

The chain employs TRBV6-1 and TRBJ2-7, with D unclear. CDR1 and CDR2 from the germline V gene are MNHNS and SASEGT. CDR3 length: 13 amino acids. Deletions cut 1 base from V and 6 bases from J, with 10 bases between. The CDR3 region has the DNA TGTGCCAGCAGTGAAGGGGCCCTGGGCGAGCAGTACGTC. Translation: CASSEGALGEQYV.

The chain uses TRBV5-1 and TRBJ2-3; 9 bases fit TRBD2. V dropped 2 bases and J dropped 2; count of bases not matched to a gene: 3. This CDR3 region has 15 residues. Germline V lookup: CDR1 SGHRS, CDR2 YFSETQ. The CDR3 loop is CASSFGGGATDTQYF. CDR3 DNA sequence: TGCGCCAGCAGCTTCGGCGGGGGGGCCACAGATACGCAGTATTTT.

In this sample, this clone turned up once. The rearrangement uses TRBV4-1 and TRBJ1-1; a possible D gene is TRBD1 (6 bases). The CDR3 runs to 15 residues. Germline loops: CDR1 MGHRA, CDR2 YSYEKL. V gave up 4 bases and J gave up 0 bases, with 12 bases separating them. The CDR3 nucleotides read TGCGCCAGCAGCCTAGGGACACTTATGAACACTGAAGCTTTCTTT. The encoded protein is CASSLGTLMNTEAFF.

This chain uses TRBV6-5 with TRBJ2-3, with D perhaps matching TRBD1 (6 bases). V was trimmed by 3 bases and J by 2 bases, leaving 9 bases between them. Per the germline V gene, CDR1 is MNHEY and CDR2 is SVGAGI. The CDR3 has 14 residues. The CDR3 coding sequence is TGTGCCAGCAGTTATCGACAGGTCACAGATACGCAGTATTTT. Amino acid sequence: CASSYRQVTDTQYF.

CDR3: CASSLSIAGEDTQYF. In nucleotides, the CDR3 is TGTGCCAGCAGCCTCTCAATAGCGGGGGAAGATACGCAGTATTTT. This chain connects TRBV7-3 to TRBJ2-3; 9 bases map to TRBD2. This CDR3 has 15 residues. V trimming: 5 bases; J trimming: 5 bases; junction bases outside the gene matches: 8. Germline CDR1 SGHTA, CDR2 FQGTGA.

The chain has TRBV2 and TRBJ1-1; 7 nucleotides match TRBD1. The germline gives CDR1 SNHLY, CDR2 FYNNEI. This CDR3 region has 13 residues. Trimming cost V 6 bases and J 6 bases; bases outside gene matches: 7. The CDR3 sequence is CASRFDRASEAFF. CDR3 nucleotide sequence: TGTGCCAGCAGATTCGACAGGGCATCTGAAGCTTTCTTT.

The V call is TRBV5-1, the J call TRBJ1-3; 8 positions agree with TRBD1. Unmatched junction bases numbered 11, after V lost 6 bases and J lost 0 bases. The CDR3 extends over 17 amino acids. From germline, CDR1 is SGHRS and CDR2 YFSETQ. CDR3 protein: CASKLSDRVRSGNTIYF. The CDR3 bases are TGCGCCAGCAAGCTTTCGGACAGGGTTCGCTCTGGAAACACCATATATTTT.

The chain joins TRBV6-5 to TRBJ2-7; TRBD1 matches 9 bases. Germline CDR1 is MNHEY and CDR2 is SVGAGI. Trimming removed 10 bases from V and 2 bases from J; junction bases left unmatched: 12. The CDR3 has 15 amino acids. The CDR3 reads CATRTGVNGAYEQYV. In DNA form, the CDR3 reads TGTGCCACGAGGACAGGGGTAAACGGAGCCTACGAGCAGTACGTC.

The rearrangement links TRBV6-5 to TRBJ1-1; D not resolved. The CDR3 loop spans 13 amino acids. Germline CDR1 reads MNHEY; CDR2 reads SVGAGI. V was cut by 10 bases and J by 0 bases, with 12 bases left in between. The CDR3 is CAIRPYLNTEAFF. Here the CDR3 DNA reads TGTGCCATCAGGCCTTACTTGAACACTGAAGCTTTCTTT.

V usage is TRBV10-3 and J usage is TRBJ1-3; D is unclear. Trimming pared 2 bases from V and 2 bases from J, leaving 10 bases between. From germline, CDR1 is ENHRY and CDR2 SYGVKD. The CDR3 length is 15 residues. In DNA, the CDR3 is TGTGCCATCAGTGAGACTCGAGGCCCTGGAAACACCATATATTTT. Its translation: CAISETRGPGNTIYF.

The chain is built from TRBV19 and TRBJ2-7; TRBD2 is a possible D gene (5 bases). The CDR3 has 14 residues. Germline CDR1 reads LNHDA; CDR2 reads SQIVND (reference sequence). Trimming pared 5 bases from V and 5 bases from J, leaving 16 bases between. For the CDR3, the DNA is TGTGCCAGTAGTGTCGCGGGCGGCCCCCACGAGCAGTACGTC. Translated, it gives CASSVAGGPHEQYV.

This rearrangement joins TRBV6-6 to TRBJ1-2; no reliable D call. The CDR3 consists of 15 residues. Germline V lookup: CDR1 MNHNY, CDR2 SVGAGI (reference sequence). The ends were cut back, 2 bases at V and 8 bases at J, with 18 bases in the middle. The CDR3 nucleotides are TGTGCCAGCAGTTACCCATCGAGCCCGTCGGAGGGCTACACCTTC. Its translation is CASSYPSSPSEGYTF.

The chain has TRBV24-1 and TRBJ2-2, with D maybe TRBD1 (6 bases). Germline V lookup: CDR1 KGHDR, CDR2 SFDVKD. V dropped 7 bases and J dropped 6 bases, with 14 bases sitting between them. The CDR3 spans 14 residues. This chain's CDR3 is CATRTGSFAGELFF. CDR3 nucleotides: TGTGCCACCAGGACAGGTAGCTTCGCCGGGGAGCTGTTTTTT.

The rearrangement joins TRBV11-2 to TRBJ1-2; D is unclear. CDR1 SGHAT and CDR2 FQNNGV come from the germline V gene. Trimming took off 0 bases at V and 8 bases at J, with 13 bases between the two ends. The CDR3 consists of 14 residues. CDR3 sequence reads: CASSLDESSRGYTF. CDR3 nucleotides: TGTGCCAGCAGCTTAGATGAAAGTTCCAGGGGCTACACCTTC.

The rearrangement uses TRBV10-3 and TRBJ1-2; 9 bases are a match to TRBD1. Trimming at V came to 6 bases and at J to 6 bases, leaving 14 bases not matched to a gene. CDR1 is ENHRY and CDR2 is SYGVKD in the germline V gene. The CDR3 is 16 amino acids. Written as DNA, the CDR3 is TGTGCCATCAGGACAGATTCGGACAGGGGAGGGAATGGCTACACCTTC. It yields the protein CAIRTDSDRGGNGYTF.

The chain uses TRBV15 and TRBJ1-2; D is uncertain. Trimming pared 0 bases from V and 4 bases from J, leaving 9 bases between. Germline V gene lookup returns CDR1 LNHNV and CDR2 YYDKDF (reference sequence). CDR3 length: 14 residues. CDR3 bases: TGTGCCACCAGCAGAGAACTAATTAGCTATGGCTACACCTTC. It codes for CATSRELISYGYTF.

J is TRBJ2-1 and V is TRBV2; TRBD2 is a possible D gene (7 bases). The CDR3 has 13 amino acids. V gave up 7 bases and J gave up 4 bases, with 11 bases separating them. Per germline, CDR1 SNHLY and CDR2 FYNNEI. For the CDR3, the DNA is TGTGCCAGCACGGCGGGGGCGTACAATGAGCAGTTCTTC. This sequence encodes CASTAGAYNEQFF.

V and J are TRBV1 and TRBJ2-5; the table's TRBD1 call for D was not verified on the DNA. TRBV1 is described as a pseudogene. The CDR3 is 16 amino acids. The CDR3 bases are TGCACCAGCAGCCAAGATAGTGGGACAGAACAAGAGACCCAGTACTTC. Translated, it gives CTSSQDSGTEQETQYF.

V is TRBV19 and J is TRBJ1-5; 7 bases map to TRBD1. Germline CDR1 and CDR2: LNHDA and SQIVND (reference sequence). The CDR3 has 13 residues. The V and J ends lost 6 bases and 5 bases, in that order; junction bases with no gene match: 4. CDR3 DNA sequence: TGTGCCAGTAGGGTTACAGGGGATCAGCCCCAGCATTTT. This sequence encodes CASRVTGDQPQHF.

The V and J genes are TRBV21-1 and TRBJ1-3. TRBV21-1 is classified as a pseudogene. The CDR3 is 14 amino acids. The CDR3 loop is CASSKSRVGNTIYF. The CDR3 DNA is TGTGCCAGCAGCAAATCGAGGGTTGGAAACACCATATATTTT.